This is a list of T cell receptor beta chains from one sample in a study of OX40 agonist ivuxolimab in advanced cancers. TCRdb's copy holds only in-frame clones and misses some; the assay was immunoSEQ multiplex PCR. The data show around 56,000 clones, roughly 91% seen once. The input for sequencing was CD4+ or CD8+ T cells sorted from blood, taken in a trial of the OX40 agonist ivuxolimab. The receptors were sampled from an adult with an advanced solid tumor such as melanoma, head and neck, liver or kidney cancer. The CDR3 runs from the conserved cysteine through the conserved F or W. Fields, in order: V gene, J gene, CDR3 length, D gene, clone size, CDR3 DNA, CDR3 protein. A D gene is named only where the DNA matches it firmly. Size is omitted from some rows. Given values are once, few, many or a class for expanded clones.

TRBV27	TRBJ1-1	16	.	.	TGTGCCAGCAGTTTCCGAGGGCCGGCCATGAACACTGAAGCTTTCTTT	CASSFRGPAMNTEAFF
TRBV6-1	TRBJ2-7	12	.	.	TGTGCCAGCAGTGACCCCCCCCACGAGCAGTACTTC	CASSDPPHEQYF
TRBV18	TRBJ2-1	13	.	.	TGTGCCAGCTCCCAAGGACGGTACAATGAGCAGTTCTTC	CASSQGRYNEQFF
TRBV7-9	TRBJ1-2	14	TRBD1	once	TGTGCCAGCAGCTTAGGGACAGGACCCTATGGCTACACCTTC	CASSLGTGPYGYTF
TRBV7-9	TRBJ2-2	14	.	few	TGTGCCAGCAGCCCTGGGGTGAGCACCGGGGAGCTGTTTTTT	CASSPGVSTGELFF
TRBV6-5	TRBJ2-1	11	.	.	TGTGCCAGCGGGGGGTGGGATGAGCAGTTCTTC	CASGGWDEQFF
TRBV18	TRBJ2-7	14	.	.	TGTGCCAGCTCCCCCCCGGGTGTCTCCTACGAGCAGTACTTC	CASSPPGVSYEQYF
TRBV9	TRBJ2-1	14	.	.	TGTGCCAGCAGCCTCGTGGGTCATGGCAATGAGCAGTTCTTC	CASSLVGHGNEQFF
TRBV6-5	TRBJ2-6	15	.	.	TGTGCCGCCTATGACTCAGGGAGTGGGGCCAACGTCCTGACTTTC	CAAYDSGSGANVLTF
TRBV28	TRBJ1-2	13	.	.	TGTGCCAGCAGTTTACAGGGAAAGGATGGCTACACCTTC	CASSLQGKDGYTF
TRBV5-1	TRBJ2-2	13	.	.	TGCGCCAGCAGCTTGGGGAACACCGGGGAGCTGTTTTTT	CASSLGNTGELFF
TRBV7-9	TRBJ1-4	17	.	.	TGTGCCAGCAGCCCTGGGGGGCACTCCAGGGATGGTGAAAAACTGTTTTTT	CASSPGGHSRDGEKLFF
TRBV5-6	TRBJ2-2	15	.	.	TGTGCCAGCAGCTCGACATGGGGATACACCGGGGAGCTGTTTTTT	CASSSTWGYTGELFF
TRBV9	TRBJ2-7	13	.	.	TGTGCCAGCAGCCCCCCTTCCCCGTACGAGCAGTACTTC	CASSPPSPYEQYF
TRBV28	TRBJ1-1	12	.	once	TGTGCCAGCAGCCCCCTGGGGAGGACGGCTTTCTTT	CASSPLGRTAFF
TRBV28	TRBJ2-5	14	.	.	TGTGCCAGCAGCCCCCCACCGTATCCGGAGACCCAGTACTTC	CASSPPPYPETQYF
TRBV5-6	TRBJ2-4	16	.	once	TGTGCCAGCAGCTCCCGTTTCCGGGACCCCAAAAACATTCAGTACTTC	CASSSRFRDPKNIQYF
TRBV7-2	TRBJ2-7	15	TRBD2	once	TGTGCCAGCAGCTCCGGGGGGGGCATATCCTACGAGCAGTACTTC	CASSSGGGISYEQYF
TRBV7-8	TRBJ2-2	14	.	.	TGTGCCAGCAGCTTATCACTGGCGTCCGGGGAGCTGTTTTTT	CASSLSLASGELFF
TRBV18	TRBJ2-1	19	TRBD2	.	TGTGCCAGCTCACCACGGGTAGGCGGGAGGGCGGATTCCTACAATGAGCAGTTCTTC	CASSPRVGGRADSYNEQFF
TRBV7-6	TRBJ2-2	18	.	.	TGTGCCAGCAGCTTAGAGAGCCAGGGCCTTACGAACACCGGGGAGCTGTTTTTT	CASSLESQGLTNTGELFF
TRBV28	TRBJ1-2	13	.	.	TGTGCCAGCAGTTTATACGGGGTCTATGGCTACACCTTC	CASSLYGVYGYTF
TRBV30	TRBJ1-1	13	TRBD1	.	TGTGCCTGGGACAGGACAGGGAACACTGAAGCTTTCTTT	CAWDRTGNTEAFF
TRBV7-9	TRBJ2-1	18	TRBD2	.	TGTGCCAGCAGCTCTTACAGCGGGACTAGCGGGAATTACAATGAGCAGTTCTTC	CASSSYSGTSGNYNEQFF
TRBV4-1	TRBJ1-5	15	.	.	TGCGCCAGCAGCCGTGACTGGAATTCCCCTCAGCCCCAGCATTTT	CASSRDWNSPQPQHF
TRBV14	TRBJ2-5	17	TRBD2	.	TGTGCCAGCTCGCCGGGAAAACTAGCGGCCCTTCAAGAGACCCAGTACTTC	CASSPGKLAALQETQYF
TRBV9	TRBJ1-5	16	.	.	TGTGCCAGCAGCGCCTCTCCGGGGGCTACTAATCAGCCCCAGCATTTT	CASSASPGATNQPQHF
TRBV5-1	TRBJ2-5	14	TRBD1	.	TGCGCCAGCAGCCCCGGGACAGGTGTGGAGACCCAGTACTTC	CASSPGTGVETQYF
TRBV2	TRBJ1-4	13	TRBD1	few	TGTGCCAGCACCGACAGGGGAGGAGGAAAACTGTTTTTT	CASTDRGGGKLFF
TRBV15	TRBJ2-7	16	.	.	TGTGCCACCAGCAGGGATCTCGGACACGAGGCCTACGAGCAGTACTTC	CATSRDLGHEAYEQYF
TRBV7-9	TRBJ2-1	11	.	.	TGTGCCAGCAGCCAGACTTCGGGGTCGTTCTTC	CASSQTSGSFF
TRBV6-8	TRBJ1-1	12	.	.	TGTGCCAGCAGTCTAATGAACACTGAAGCTTTCTTT	CASSLMNTEAFF
TRBV7-2	TRBJ2-6	14	.	once	TGTGCCAGCAGTGCGAGCACTGGGGCCAACGTCCTGACTTTC	CASSASTGANVLTF
TRBV6-1	TRBJ2-3	15	.	once	TGTGCCAGCAGTGAGTCGCGGGCTAGCACAGATACGCAGTATTTT	CASSESRASTDTQYF
TRBV6-1	TRBJ2-4	13	.	.	TGTGCCAGCAGTGCTCCAGGGTTTTACATTCAGTACTTC	CASSAPGFYIQYF
TRBV6-5	TRBJ1-2	14	.	once	TGTGCCAGCAGTCCCCGGCGGGGGAGGGATGGCTACACCTTC	CASSPRRGRDGYTF
TRBV27	TRBJ2-3	15	.	.	TGTGCCAGCAGTTATGGGGGGTTCGGCACAGATACGCAGTATTTT	CASSYGGFGTDTQYF
TRBV7-9	TRBJ1-1	14	TRBD1	.	TGTGCCAGCAGCTTAGGTCCCAGGGGGGTTGAAGCTTTCTTT	CASSLGPRGVEAFF
TRBV30	TRBJ1-2	14	TRBD1	.	TGTGCCTGGAGCCGGATGACAGGGAGCAGTGGCTACACCTTC	CAWSRMTGSSGYTF
TRBV27	TRBJ1-4	15	.	.	TGTGCCAGTCGGACCACTTTGGTGGCTAATGAAAAACTGTTTTTT	CASRTTLVANEKLFF
TRBV5-4	TRBJ2-7	15	.	once	TGTGCCAGCAGCTTAGGGCAGGCGAGCTCCTACGAGCAGTACTTC	CASSLGQASSYEQYF
TRBV7-3	TRBJ1-2	16	TRBD1	few	TGTGCCAGCAGCTTATCTGGGGACAGGGGCTCGTATGGCTACACCTTC	CASSLSGDRGSYGYTF
TRBV7-6	TRBJ2-5	16	TRBD2	.	TGTGCCAGCAGCACTAGCGGGAGGGCCGGGACAGAGACCCAGTACTTC	CASSTSGRAGTETQYF
TRBV18	TRBJ2-7	15	TRBD2	.	TGTGCCAGCTCACCGCCGGGACTAGCGAGATACGAGCAGTACTTC	CASSPPGLARYEQYF
TRBV6-6	TRBJ2-5	14	.	.	TGTGCCAGCAGTACCACCGGGACACAGGAGACCCAGTACTTC	CASSTTGTQETQYF
TRBV7-9	TRBJ1-5	14	.	.	TGTGCCAGCAGCCAATCAACTAGCAATCAGCCCCAGCATTTT	CASSQSTSNQPQHF
TRBV5-4	TRBJ2-3	11	TRBD2	.	TGTGCCAGCAGCTTCGGGAGGTTGCAGTATTTT	CASSFGRLQYF
TRBV7-9	TRBJ2-7	15	TRBD1	.	TGTGCCAGCAGCGCCTCCGGGACAGGGGGCGACGAGCAGTACTTC	CASSASGTGGDEQYF
TRBV11-2	TRBJ1-2	14	.	.	TGTGCCAGCAGCTTACTGACAGCTAACTATGGCTACACCTTC	CASSLLTANYGYTF